These 2 T cell receptor beta chains originate from one sample sequenced in a study of T cells in Graves' hyperthyroidism and ophthalmopathy. Authors of the study amplified TCR beta CDR3 regions from RNA transcripts. The TCR CDR3 first-round RT-PCR relied on the HTBI primer set. MiXCR, applied by TCRdb to the multiplex PCR reads, yields one record per CDR3 protein. The data contain 600,000 to 700,000 distinct CDR3 sequences, roughly 45% of them singletons. Sequencing used peripheral blood or thyroid tissue (not recorded which). The receptors here all came from an adult man with Graves' disease, either hyperthyroidism or ophthalmopathy (not recorded which).

This clonotype was seen many times. The chain has TRBV29-1 and TRBJ1-2, with a tentative D call TRBD1 (5 bases). Trimming shortened V by 1 base and J by 3 bases, and 6 bases separated the two germline ends. CDR3 length equals 12 residues. CDR1 SQVTM and CDR2 ANQGSEA come from the germline V gene. The DNA of the CDR3 is TGCAGCGTTGAAGGCAGGGACTATGGCTACACCTTC. Translated: CSVEGRDYGYTF.

Ten or more counts support this clonotype. CDR3 amino acids: CAISDRDRNQPQHF. Here the CDR3 DNA reads TGTGCCATCAGCGACCGGGACAGGAACCAGCCCCAGCATTTT. This sequence joins TRBV10-3 and TRBJ1-5, with 8 positions matching TRBD1. Germline CDR1 and CDR2: ENHRY and SYGVKD. Trimming took 6 bases from V and 7 from J; bases not matched to a gene: 8. The CDR3 sequence is 14 residues long.